What follows are 16 T cell receptor beta chains derived from one specimen sequenced in a study of T cells in localized non-small cell lung cancer. Profiled with immunoSEQ multiplex PCR; TCRdb holds only in-frame clones, not every one. The sample includes fewer than 5,500 clones, over 25% of them seen just once. Sequencing was performed on lung tumor tissue, taken before any cancer treatment. These receptors were taken from a man aged 35-75 years with stage II lung adenocarcinoma.

The chain employs TRBV11-3 and TRBJ2-3, with TRBD2 matching 10 bases. Per the germline V gene, CDR1 is SGHNT and CDR2 is YENEEA. This CDR3 has 16 amino acids. V lost 3 bases and J lost 4; bases outside the gene matches: 7. CDR3 nucleotides: TGTGCCAGCAGCTTTGATAGCGGGAGGAGGCCAGATACGCAGTATTTT. This gives the protein CASSFDSGRRPDTQYF. The entire variable domain, with the rest obtained from reference TRBV11-3 and TRBJ2-3, is as follows: EAGVVQSPRYKIIEKKQPVAFWCNPISGHNTLYWYLQNLGQGPELLIRYENEEAVDDSQLPKDRFSAERLKGVDSTLKIQPAELGDSAVYLCASSFDSGRRPDTQYFGPGTRLTVL.

The chain couples TRBV9 to TRBJ2-3; D uncertain. This CDR3 has 13 residues. The V gene lost 3 bases and the J gene lost 6 bases, with 11 bases spanning the gap. CDR1 and CDR2 from the germline V gene are SGDLS and YYNGEE. Written as DNA, the CDR3 is TGTGCCAGCAGCGATAGCCGCGAGGATACGCAGTATTTT. Translated, it gives CASSDSREDTQYF.

This rearrangement joins TRBV6-8 to TRBJ2-7, with 9 bases identical to TRBD1. This CDR3 spans 13 amino acids. Trimming removed 7 bases from V and 2 bases from J; junction bases left unmatched: 3. Per germline, CDR1 MNHGY and CDR2 SAAAGT. The CDR3 nucleotides are TGTGCCAGCAATCGGGACAGGGCCTACGAGCAGTACTTC. This gives the protein CASNRDRAYEQYF.

The CDR3 loop reads CASGTSGTDTQYF. CDR3 nucleotides: TGTGCCAGCGGGACTAGCGGAACAGATACGCAGTATTTT. The gene calls are TRBV19 and TRBJ2-3; 11 positions agree with TRBD2. The germline CDR1 and CDR2 sequences are LNHDA and SQIVND (reference sequence). Trimming removed 9 bases from V and 3 bases from J; junction bases left unmatched: 2. CDR3 length: 13 amino acids. Supplemented by reference TRBV19 and TRBJ2-3, the full variable domain reads DGGITQSPKYLFRKEGQNVTLSCEQNLNHDAMYWYRQDPGQGLRLIYYSQIVNDFQKGDIAEGYSVSREKKESFPLTVTSAQKNPTAFYLCASGTSGTDTQYFGPGTRLTVL.

This clone was seen more than once but under ten times. The chain carries TRBV6-8 and TRBJ1-3, with D possibly TRBD1 on 5 matching bases. The CDR3 contains 13 residues. The V and J ends lost 11 bases and 2 bases respectively, with 13 bases between them. CDR1 and CDR2 from the germline V gene are MNHGY and SAAAGT. The CDR3 bases are TGTGCCGCAACACCGGGGGCTGGAAACACCATATATTTT. It is translated as CAATPGAGNTIYF.

The chain employs TRBV28 and TRBJ1-2, with 7 positions matching TRBD1. In germline, CDR1 is MDHEN, CDR2 SYDVKM. The J segment lost 1 base and the V segment lost 4 bases, leaving 3 bases of the junction unmatched. The CDR3 is 14 residues long. CDR3 sequence (DNA): TGTGCCAGCAGTTCGACAGGGATTAACTATGGCTACACCTTC. This sequence encodes CASSSTGINYGYTF.

This clone was seen only a few times. The chain links TRBV6-8 to TRBJ2-7, with D possibly TRBD1 on 6 matching bases. V dropped 0 bases and J dropped 5 bases, with 8 bases sitting between them. The CDR3 contains 13 residues. The germline gives CDR1 MNHGY, CDR2 SAAAGT. CDR3 in DNA: TGTGCCAGCAGTTACTCGAGGGGGAACGAGCAGTACTTC. Its translation is CASSYSRGNEQYF.

This clone was recorded a few times. This chain connects TRBV9 to TRBJ1-3; 9 bases are a match to TRBD1. This CDR3 has 16 residues. V was pared by 3 bases and J by 2 bases, with 6 bases of the junction left unmatched. Germline CDR1 reads SGDLS; CDR2 reads YYNGEE. CDR3 loop: CASSARGDRAGNTIYF. The CDR3 DNA reads as TGTGCCAGCAGCGCCCGGGGGGACAGGGCTGGAAACACCATATATTTT.

This chain connects TRBV6-8 to TRBJ2-7; 12 bases match TRBD2. Germline V gene sequence: CDR1 MNHGY, CDR2 SAAAGT. V trimming: 4 bases; J trimming: 3 bases; junction bases outside the gene matches: 1. This CDR3 is 14 amino acids long. The CDR3 here is CASSSTSGSYEQYF. The CDR3 bases are TGTGCCAGCAGTTCGACTAGCGGGAGCTACGAGCAGTACTTC.

This clone was seen only a few times. The V gene is TRBV9, the J gene TRBJ2-1; no definite D call. Looked up from germline, CDR1 is SGDLS and CDR2 is YYNGEE. This CDR3 contains 13 residues. V shed 4 bases and J shed 7 bases, with 12 bases lying between them. In DNA form, the CDR3 reads TGTGCCAGCAGCTTAACTATGGGGAATGAGCAGTTCTTC. It codes for CASSLTMGNEQFF.

The chain couples TRBV19 to TRBJ1-5; 7 nucleotides match TRBD1. Trimming removed 7 bases from V and 5 bases from J; junction bases left unmatched: 11. This CDR3 is built from 15 residues. From germline, CDR1 is LNHDA and CDR2 SQIVND (reference sequence). CDR3 sequence reads: CASTLGYTGDQPQHF. The CDR3 coding sequence is TGTGCCAGTACACTAGGTTACACAGGGGATCAGCCCCAGCATTTT.

This chain uses TRBV19 with TRBJ2-5; 11 bases are shared with TRBD1. The CDR3 runs to 15 residues. V lost 5 bases and J lost 5; bases outside the gene matches: 7. Germline CDR1 is LNHDA and CDR2 is SQIVND (reference sequence). The CDR3 coding sequence is TGTGCCAGTAGTTCCCGGACAGGGGGCTTGGAGACCCAGTACTTC. It specifies CASSSRTGGLETQYF.

V and J are TRBV19 and TRBJ2-7; D remains unclear. Germline V lookup: CDR1 LNHDA, CDR2 SQIVND (reference sequence). This CDR3 is 12 amino acids long. V was clipped by 3 bases and J by 0 bases, with 3 bases between them. CDR3 sequence reads: CASSMTSYEQYF. Here the CDR3 DNA reads TGTGCCAGTAGTATGACCTCCTACGAGCAGTACTTC.

This CDR3 is CASSPSGQGTEQYF. Here the CDR3 DNA reads TGTGCCAGCAGTCCCTCGGGACAGGGGACAGAGCAGTACTTC. V is TRBV6-8 and J is TRBJ2-7; 10 positions agree with TRBD1. CDR3 length: 14 amino acids. From germline, CDR1 is MNHGY and CDR2 SAAAGT. The junction had 8 bases not matched to a gene; V was cut back by 5 bases and J by 7 bases.

By sample fraction, this clone is medium-sized. This sequence joins TRBV11-3 and TRBJ2-1, with 7 positions matching TRBD1. The CDR3 runs to 17 residues. V dropped 2 bases and J dropped 8; count of bases not matched to a gene: 15. The germline V gene encodes CDR1 SGHNT and CDR2 YENEEA. CDR3 protein: CASSLRAAGGVNDEQFF. For the CDR3, the DNA is TGTGCCAGCAGCTTAAGGGCCGCAGGGGGAGTCAACGATGAGCAGTTCTTC.

The count of this clone is one. J is TRBJ2-7 and V is TRBV23-1, with a weak D call TRBD2 (7 bases). TRBV23-1 falls under the ORF class, with uncertain function. The CDR3 is 20 residues long. The V end lost 2 bases, the J end lost 1 base, and 27 bases lay between the germline ends. The CDR3 DNA follows: TGCGCCAGCAGTCAACTGAGAAGGACAGAATCCCGGGGGGAGTCCTACGAGCAGTACTTC. Residues: CASSQLRRTESRGESYEQYF.